This TCR beta chain was identified in a study of blood T cells in healthy people across ages. This CDR3 region has 16 residues. The germline CDR1 and CDR2 sequences are MNHNS and SASEGT. A few counts support this clonotype. The second PCR ran about 6 to 12 cycles with a sample-barcoded 5' primer and J-beta primers. From each sample, at least 2.5 million paired-end reads containing CDR3 were obtained. In TCRdb, the 5' RACE reads were re-called with MiXCR into one record per CDR3 protein. Counted here are 800,000 to 1,300,000 distinct CDR3 sequences, about 23% occurring once; the ten biggest clones make up less than 0.85%. These data were likewise used in another study, on T cells of mothers and their children. From that study: Three healthy Caucasian mothers and their six children were the donors.

The TCR originated in a girl aged 2-10 years in good health. This chain joins TRBV6-1 and TRBJ2-5, with a possible D match to TRBD2 (6 bases). The J call is in doubt because the DNA end fits TRBJ2-1 better. The sequenced material came from blood. The CDR3 DNA reads as TGTGCCAGCAGCCACCGGGACTGGAGAATGTACAATGAGCAGTTCTTC. Translation gives CASSHRDWRMYNEQFF.